Listed here are 6 T cell receptor beta chains from one sample, sequenced in a study of T-cell memory formation after mild COVID-19. TCRdb processed the 5' RACE reads anew with MiXCR; each CDR3 protein has one entry. The data show approximately 500,000 distinct CDR3 sequences, approximately 25% seen once. The sample consisted of PBMCs or a T cell subset sorted from them (not recorded which). The receptors were sampled from an adult woman who had mild COVID-19 (a few samples of this study predate the infection). Cell type and time point are not known.

The V and J genes are TRBV10-3 and TRBJ2-7; D is unclear. This CDR3 spans 12 amino acids. The germline V and J ends were trimmed by 5 bases and 5 bases, with 10 bases remaining between them. Germline loops: CDR1 ENHRY, CDR2 SYGVKD. DNA for the CDR3: TGTGCCATCAGTCGTCGGGTGGACGAGCAGTACTTC. Residues: CAISRRVDEQYF.

This chain joins TRBV5-5 and TRBJ2-7; weak D call: TRBD2 (5 bases). The V gene lost 1 base and the J gene lost 4 bases, with 15 bases spanning the gap. The germline CDR1 and CDR2 sequences are SGHKS and YYEKEE (reference sequence). The CDR3 is 15 residues long. In DNA, the CDR3 is TGTGCCAGCAGCTTGTCCGGACTCAAGGGATACGAGCAGTACTTC. It yields the protein CASSLSGLKGYEQYF.

This clonotype was picked up a small number of times. This sequence joins TRBV9 and TRBJ2-1; 11 bases match TRBD2. The CDR3 has 17 amino acids. CDR1 is SGDLS, CDR2 YYNGEE, per germline. Trimming at V came to 0 bases and at J to 6 bases, leaving 8 bases not matched to a gene. CDR3 sequence reads: CASSVAPSSGGPNEQFF. DNA of the CDR3: TGTGCCAGCAGCGTAGCCCCCTCTAGCGGGGGGCCCAATGAGCAGTTCTTC.

CDR3 nucleotides: TGTGCCAGCAGAGTACCCGAGTGGGAGGCCCTCGATACGCAGTATTTT. It encodes CASRVPEWEALDTQYF. This chain joins TRBV2 and TRBJ2-3; tentative D call: TRBD2 (6 bases). This CDR3 region has 16 residues. Germline CDR1 reads SNHLY; CDR2 reads FYNNEI. V was clipped by 6 bases and J by 6 bases, with 22 bases between them.

In this sample, this clonotype turned up once. The chain combines TRBV4-1 with TRBJ2-7; no definite D call. The CDR3 loop spans 13 amino acids. The ends were cut back, 0 bases at V and 0 bases at J, with 3 bases in the middle. Looked up from germline, CDR1 is MGHRA and CDR2 is YSYEKL. This CDR3 reads CASSQDYSYEQYF. The CDR3 DNA sequence: TGCGCCAGCAGCCAAGATTACTCCTACGAGCAGTACTTC.

The chain links TRBV20-1 to TRBJ1-1; TRBD1 matches at 7 bases. Germline V gene sequence: CDR1 DFQATT, CDR2 SNEGSKA (reference sequence). This CDR3 contains 14 residues. The trim removed 6 bases at V and 0 bases at J, leaving 7 bases unmatched. In DNA, the CDR3 is TGCAGTGCCCAGGGGGGGGACATGAACACTGAAGCTTTCTTT. Translated, it gives CSAQGGDMNTEAFF.